The entry below describes one T cell receptor (beta chain). Antigen specificity is unknown. This sample is part of a study of cytomegalovirus exposure and HLA in healthy donors. The donors belonged to the approximately 120-subject validation cohort, separate from the approximately 670-subject first cohort. The data were produced by immunoSEQ multiplex PCR, yet TCRdb's version contains in-frame clones alone and is incomplete. The data hold approximately 53,000 clones, with about 90% observed a single time. Study findings and constraints: A later analysis found first-cohort TCR clusters tended to co-occur in the 90 to 150 validation repertoires. Per published reports, the classifier diagnosed cytomegalovirus status with high specificity and sensitivity. Confirmation in vitro established that three CMV-associated chains were specific for CMV antigens.

The receptor comes from a man aged 18 to 30 in good health and CMV-seronegative. Sequenced material: PBMCs.

CDR3 nucleotides: TGTGCCAGCAGCTTCTTACTAGCGGGGTACAATGAGCAGTTCTTC. It codes for CASSFLLAGYNEQFF. The chain links TRBV7-9 to TRBJ2-1; TRBD2 matches at 10 bases. This CDR3 comprises 15 residues. From germline, CDR1 is SEHNR and CDR2 FQNEAQ (reference sequence). The V gene end was trimmed by 3 bases and the J gene end by 4 bases; junction bases not matched to a gene: 3.